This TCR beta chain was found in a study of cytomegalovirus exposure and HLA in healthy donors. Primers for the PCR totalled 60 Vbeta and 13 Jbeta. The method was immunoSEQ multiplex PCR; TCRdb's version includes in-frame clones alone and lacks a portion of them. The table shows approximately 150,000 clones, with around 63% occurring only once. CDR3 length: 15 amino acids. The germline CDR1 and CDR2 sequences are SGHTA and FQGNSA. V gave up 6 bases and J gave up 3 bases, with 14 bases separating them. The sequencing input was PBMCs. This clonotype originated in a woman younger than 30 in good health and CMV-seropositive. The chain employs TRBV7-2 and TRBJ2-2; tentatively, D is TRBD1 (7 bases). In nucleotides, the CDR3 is TGTGCCAGCAGTTTTACAGGGGACTACACCGGGGAGCTGTTTTTT. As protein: CASSFTGDYTGELFF.